The next 11 T cell receptor beta chains were all read from a single sample in a study of CD8 T cells in ankylosing spondylitis. TCRdb re-called the 5' RACE reads with MiXCR, one entry per CDR3 protein. The profile shows a few hundred thousand distinct CDR3 sequences, 20% to 25% of them singletons. The specimen sequenced was blood, either unsorted or a sorted T cell fraction (not recorded which). The receptors shown here come from a female donor with ankylosing spondylitis or in good health (not recorded which).

This chain joins TRBV20-1 and TRBJ2-4; 11 positions agree with TRBD2. This CDR3 is built from 13 residues. V gave up 4 bases and J gave up 5 bases; unmatched junction bases: 1. The germline CDR1 and CDR2 sequences are DFQATT and SNEGSKA (reference sequence). This CDR3 is CSAKGLAENIQYF. The DNA of the CDR3 is TGCAGTGCTAAGGGACTAGCGGAAAACATTCAGTACTTC.

The chain uses TRBV6-2 or TRBV6-3 and TRBJ2-1; 14 nucleotides match TRBD2. Unmatched junction bases numbered 8, after V lost 3 bases and J lost 7 bases. The CDR3 runs 17 residues. Germline-derived CDR1 and CDR2 are MNHEY and SVGEGT. Here the CDR3 reads CASSYRLGLAGVNEQFF. The CDR3 DNA sequence: TGTGCCAGCAGTTATCGGTTGGGACTAGCGGGAGTAAATGAGCAGTTCTTC.

The V and J genes are TRBV27 and TRBJ2-1, with D maybe TRBD2 (6 bases). V shed 8 bases and J shed 1 base, with 15 bases lying between them. CDR1 MNHEY and CDR2 SMNVEV come from the germline V gene (reference sequence). The CDR3 has 15 amino acids. CDR3 sequence: CASSVLGTSYNEQFF. In DNA, the CDR3 is TGTGCCAGCTCCGTTCTAGGGACTTCCTACAATGAGCAGTTCTTC.

The chain has TRBV4-3 and TRBJ2-3, with a tentative D call TRBD1 (5 bases). Germline CDR1 and CDR2: LGHNA and YSLEER. Deletions cut 0 bases from V and 4 bases from J, with 11 bases between. The length of the CDR3 is 15 residues. The CDR3 DNA sequence: TGCGCCAGCAGCCAAGAGGGGCAGTCACCAGATACGCAGTATTTT. Translated: CASSQEGQSPDTQYF.

In this sample, this clonotype turned up a few times. The rearrangement joins TRBV11-2 to TRBJ1-1, with a possible D match to TRBD1 (5 bases). V lost 5 bases to trimming and J lost 7 bases, with 17 bases between them. The CDR3 contains 14 residues. The germline V gene encodes CDR1 SGHAT and CDR2 FQNNGV. This CDR3 is CASSTDSETFEAFF. CDR3 bases: TGTGCCAGCAGCACCGACAGTGAAACATTTGAAGCTTTCTTT.

The V gene is TRBV6-1, the J gene TRBJ1-5, with D maybe TRBD1 (6 bases). The CDR3 covers 14 residues. The ends were cut back, 6 bases at V and 7 bases at J, with 16 bases in the middle. CDR1 MNHNS and CDR2 SASEGT come from the germline V gene. The CDR3 region has the DNA TGTGCCAGCAGCCCAACAGGGTCTCGGCAGCCCCAGCATTTT. It is translated as CASSPTGSRQPQHF.

There are a few counts of this clonotype. This chain joins TRBV4-2 and TRBJ2-1; 11 positions match TRBD2. Trimming at V came to 2 bases and at J to 5 bases, leaving 5 bases not matched to a gene. Germline V CDR1 and CDR2: LGHNA, YNFKEQ. CDR3 length equals 16 residues. CDR3 coding DNA: TGTGCCAGCAGCCAAAGCACTAGCGGGAGTAACAATGAGCAGTTCTTC. Its protein is CASSQSTSGSNNEQFF.

The chain links TRBV28 to TRBJ1-2; unclear D gene. Germline V lookup: CDR1 MDHEN, CDR2 SYDVKM. This CDR3 contains 13 residues. V gave up 2 bases and J gave up 4 bases, with 8 bases separating them. This CDR3 reads CASSLLGVYGYTF. In DNA form, the CDR3 reads TGTGCCAGCAGTTTACTCGGCGTCTATGGCTACACCTTC.

The chain has TRBV5-1 and TRBJ2-7; D remains ambiguous. The V gene's germline CDR1 is SGHRS and CDR2 YFSETQ. This CDR3 has 15 residues. V lost 2 bases and J lost 2, with 14 bases in between. CDR3 coding DNA: TGCGCCAGCAGCTTACAACCCACCAGGACCTACGAGCAGTACTTC. This sequence encodes CASSLQPTRTYEQYF.

This clonotype was counted a few times. The chain combines TRBV6-5 with TRBJ2-7, with 7 bases aligning to TRBD2. CDR1 and CDR2 from the germline V gene are MNHEY and SVGAGI. The trim removed 2 bases at V and 0 bases at J, leaving 7 bases unmatched. The CDR3 contains 16 residues. The DNA of the CDR3 is TGTGCCAGCAGTTACGGGGGGGGAGTGGGCTCCTACGAGCAGTACTTC. Its protein is CASSYGGGVGSYEQYF.

This clonotype occurred many times. The chain couples TRBV12-3 or TRBV12-4 to TRBJ2-5, with 7 bases identical to TRBD1. The CDR3 spans 15 residues. Trimming cost V 3 bases and J 3 bases; bases outside gene matches: 7. The CDR3 DNA follows: TGTGCCAGCAGTTTTAAGGTAGACAGGGAAGAGACCCAGTACTTC. Its protein product is CASSFKVDREETQYF.